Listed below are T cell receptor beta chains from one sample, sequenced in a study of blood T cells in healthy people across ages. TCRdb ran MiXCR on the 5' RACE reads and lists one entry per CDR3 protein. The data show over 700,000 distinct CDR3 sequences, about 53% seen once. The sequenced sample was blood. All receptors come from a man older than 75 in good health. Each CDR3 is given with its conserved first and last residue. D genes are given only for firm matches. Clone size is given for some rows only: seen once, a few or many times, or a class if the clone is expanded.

CDR3nt: TGTGCCAGCAGCAAGGGACTAGCGGGAGAGATCTTCTACGAGCAGTACTTC
CDR3aa: CASSKGLAGEIFYEQYF
v_gene: TRBV6-1
abundance: -
j_gene: TRBJ2-7
d_gene: TRBD2

CDR3nt: TGTGCCAGCAGCTTAGTTGTAGGGTACGCTACGCAGTATTTT
CDR3aa: CASSLVVGYATQYF
v_gene: TRBV11-2
abundance: -
j_gene: TRBJ2-3
d_gene: -

CDR3nt: TGTGCCAGCAGCCACGGACAGGGCCCCTATAATTCACCCCTCCACTTT
CDR3aa: CASSHGQGPYNSPLHF
v_gene: TRBV5-5
abundance: once
j_gene: TRBJ1-6
d_gene: TRBD1

CDR3nt: TGCAGCGTTCAGGGGCACAATGAGCAGTTCTTC
CDR3aa: CSVQGHNEQFF
v_gene: TRBV29-1
abundance: -
j_gene: TRBJ2-1
d_gene: -

CDR3nt: TGTGCCAGCGCGCCGGGACTAGCCATCAAAAACATTCAGTACTTC
CDR3aa: CASAPGLAIKNIQYF
v_gene: TRBV25-1
abundance: -
j_gene: TRBJ2-4
d_gene: TRBD2

CDR3nt: TGTGCCAGCAGCTTCCAAGCGGGGAGGGCCTACAATGAGCAGTTCTTC
CDR3aa: CASSFQAGRAYNEQFF
v_gene: TRBV7-9
abundance: -
j_gene: TRBJ2-1
d_gene: TRBD2

CDR3nt: TGCAGTGCTAGCCCTAGCGGGGTGGGGGAGACCCAGTACTTC
CDR3aa: CSASPSGVGETQYF
v_gene: TRBV20-1
abundance: -
j_gene: TRBJ2-5
d_gene: TRBD2

CDR3nt: TGTGCCAGCAGCGCGGAACTAGCGCGCGTGAGCTCCTACAATGAGCAGTTCTTC
CDR3aa: CASSAELARVSSYNEQFF
v_gene: TRBV9
abundance: once
j_gene: TRBJ2-1
d_gene: TRBD2

CDR3nt: TGTGCCATCAGTGCTTTCGCTAGCGGGAGGCACAATGAGCAGTACTTC
CDR3aa: CAISAFASGRHNEQYF
v_gene: TRBV10-3
abundance: -
j_gene: TRBJ2-7
d_gene: TRBD2

CDR3nt: TGTGCCAGCAGCCAAGTCGGAGGGTCGGGACTAGCGGGAGGGCCGGCAGATACGCAGTATTTT
CDR3aa: CASSQVGGSGLAGGPADTQYF
v_gene: TRBV4-2
abundance: -
j_gene: TRBJ2-3
d_gene: TRBD2

CDR3nt: TGTGCCAGCAGCCACTTAAGGACCTATAATTCACCCCTCCACTTT
CDR3aa: CASSHLRTYNSPLHF
v_gene: TRBV14
abundance: -
j_gene: TRBJ1-6
d_gene: -

CDR3nt: TGTGCCAGCAGTTTATTTGGTAAGGGACTAGCGGATTACGAGCAGTACTTC
CDR3aa: CASSLFGKGLADYEQYF
v_gene: TRBV12-3/TRBV12-4
abundance: -
j_gene: TRBJ2-7
d_gene: TRBD2

CDR3nt: TGCAGCGGGGGGGACGTACGTAACTATGGCTACACCTTC
CDR3aa: CSGGDVRNYGYTF
v_gene: TRBV29-1
abundance: -
j_gene: TRBJ1-2
d_gene: -

CDR3nt: TGTGCCAGCAGCTTCGGGCTAGCGGGAGGCATTCAGTACTTC
CDR3aa: CASSFGLAGGIQYF
v_gene: TRBV7-2
abundance: -
j_gene: TRBJ2-4
d_gene: TRBD2

CDR3nt: TGTGCCAGCAGCCACCGGACAGGGCGTCCTTTGTACTTC
CDR3aa: CASSHRTGRPLYF
v_gene: TRBV3-1
abundance: few
j_gene: TRBJ2-5
d_gene: TRBD1

CDR3nt: TGCGCCAGCAGCTACAGGGAGTCGAACTATGGCTACACCTTC
CDR3aa: CASSYRESNYGYTF
v_gene: TRBV5-1
abundance: few
j_gene: TRBJ1-2
d_gene: -

CDR3nt: TGTGCCGGCAGCCGGACAGGGTCTGAAGCTTTCTTT
CDR3aa: CAGSRTGSEAFF
v_gene: TRBV3-1
abundance: once
j_gene: TRBJ1-1
d_gene: TRBD1

CDR3nt: TGTGCCAGCAGTTTCGGTCCGGATACGCAGTATTTT
CDR3aa: CASSFGPDTQYF
v_gene: TRBV28
abundance: few
j_gene: TRBJ2-3
d_gene: -

CDR3nt: TGTGCCAGCAGTCCCGGGACAGGGCTTGGCAATGAGCAGTTCTTC
CDR3aa: CASSPGTGLGNEQFF
v_gene: TRBV12-3/TRBV12-4
abundance: -
j_gene: TRBJ2-1
d_gene: TRBD1

CDR3nt: TGTGCCAGCAGCCCCCCGTACGGGCTCCTACACGGGCAGTACTTC
CDR3aa: CASSPPYGLLHGQYF
v_gene: TRBV3-1
abundance: once
j_gene: TRBJ2-5
d_gene: -

CDR3nt: TGTGCCAGCAGCCCCTTGGCAGAGACCCAGCATTTT
CDR3aa: CASSPLAETQHF
v_gene: TRBV7-2
abundance: -
j_gene: TRBJ1-5
d_gene: -

CDR3nt: TGTGCCAGCAGTACACAGGGGGGGGCGGCTAATGAAAAACTGTTTTTT
CDR3aa: CASSTQGGAANEKLFF
v_gene: TRBV6-6
abundance: few
j_gene: TRBJ1-4
d_gene: TRBD1

CDR3nt: TGCAGTGCTAGAGAGTACAGGGCGAGTGGGACCAACGTCCTGACTTTC
CDR3aa: CSAREYRASGTNVLTF
v_gene: TRBV20-1
abundance: once
j_gene: TRBJ2-6
d_gene: -

CDR3nt: TGTGCCAGCAGCTCCAGCCTCCCCCCGGGGCAGTACTTC
CDR3aa: CASSSSLPPGQYF
v_gene: TRBV28
abundance: few
j_gene: TRBJ2-4
d_gene: -

CDR3nt: TGTGCCAGCAGTTTTAGCACTCCCTACAATGAGCAGTTCTTC
CDR3aa: CASSFSTPYNEQFF
v_gene: TRBV7-2
abundance: few
j_gene: TRBJ2-1
d_gene: -

CDR3nt: TGTGCCACCAGCATAGGAGACACAGGTTACGAGCAGTACTTC
CDR3aa: CATSIGDTGYEQYF
v_gene: TRBV15
abundance: few
j_gene: TRBJ2-7
d_gene: -

CDR3nt: TGTGCCAGCAGCCGCCTGACAGGGTCCGGGGAGCTGTTTTTT
CDR3aa: CASSRLTGSGELFF
v_gene: TRBV11-2
abundance: -
j_gene: TRBJ2-2
d_gene: TRBD1

CDR3nt: TGTGCCAGCAGTGAAGTAGGACTAGTGCAAGAGACCCAGTACTTC
CDR3aa: CASSEVGLVQETQYF
v_gene: TRBV6-1
abundance: few
j_gene: TRBJ2-5
d_gene: TRBD2

CDR3nt: TGTGCCAGCAGCCGACTACCCCAAGAGACCCAGTACTTC
CDR3aa: CASSRLPQETQYF
v_gene: TRBV7-2
abundance: -
j_gene: TRBJ2-5
d_gene: -

CDR3nt: TGCAGCGTTGGGTCTAGCGGGAACGATGAGCAGTTCTTC
CDR3aa: CSVGSSGNDEQFF
v_gene: TRBV29-1
abundance: -
j_gene: TRBJ2-1
d_gene: TRBD2

CDR3nt: TGCGCCAGCAGCTTGCCGTCTAGCGGGATGGGCAATGAGCAGTTCTTC
CDR3aa: CASSLPSSGMGNEQFF
v_gene: TRBV5-1
abundance: -
j_gene: TRBJ2-1
d_gene: TRBD2

CDR3nt: TGCAGCGAACGGGACGGTCAAGAGACCCAGTACTTC
CDR3aa: CSERDGQETQYF
v_gene: TRBV29-1
abundance: -
j_gene: TRBJ2-5
d_gene: -

CDR3nt: TGTGCCAGCCCCGAATGGGGAGGGGAGACCCAGTACTTC
CDR3aa: CASPEWGGETQYF
v_gene: TRBV21-1
abundance: -
j_gene: TRBJ2-5
d_gene: -

CDR3nt: TGTGCCACCGGGGACCGGCAGGCCAAATTGATTAATGAGCAGTTCTTC
CDR3aa: CATGDRQAKLINEQFF
v_gene: TRBV24-1
abundance: few
j_gene: TRBJ2-1
d_gene: -

CDR3nt: TGTGCCAGCAGACCGGACACTGACGAGCAGTACTTC
CDR3aa: CASRPDTDEQYF
v_gene: TRBV12-3/TRBV12-4
abundance: -
j_gene: TRBJ2-7
d_gene: -

CDR3nt: TGTGCCTGGAGAGGGAGAGGGGGCACTGAAGCTTTCTTT
CDR3aa: CAWRGRGGTEAFF
v_gene: TRBV30
abundance: few
j_gene: TRBJ1-1
d_gene: -

CDR3nt: TGCGGTGCTAGAAGAAGACAGCCTTATAATGAAAAACTGTTTTTT
CDR3aa: CGARRRQPYNEKLFF
v_gene: TRBV20-1
abundance: -
j_gene: TRBJ1-4
d_gene: -

CDR3nt: TGTGCCAGCAGCGCGGGCGGACACATGAACATTGAAGCTTTCTTT
CDR3aa: CASSAGGHMNIEAFF
v_gene: TRBV11-2
abundance: -
j_gene: TRBJ1-1
d_gene: -

CDR3nt: TGTGCCAGCAGTTCCGGGTCGAGCACCGGGGAGCTGTTTTTT
CDR3aa: CASSSGSSTGELFF
v_gene: TRBV6-2/TRBV6-3
abundance: -
j_gene: TRBJ2-2
d_gene: -

CDR3nt: TGTGCCAGCAGCTTAGACAGTAGCGGGAAAGAGACCCAGTACTTC
CDR3aa: CASSLDSSGKETQYF
v_gene: TRBV7-2
abundance: -
j_gene: TRBJ2-5
d_gene: TRBD2

CDR3nt: TGTGCCAGCTCACCACCGCAAACTAGGGGCTATGGCTACACCTTC
CDR3aa: CASSPPQTRGYGYTF
v_gene: TRBV18
abundance: -
j_gene: TRBJ1-2
d_gene: -

CDR3nt: TGTGCCAGCAACCTGTGGGGGTCCTCCTTTGGCTACACCTTC
CDR3aa: CASNLWGSSFGYTF
v_gene: TRBV6-6
abundance: -
j_gene: TRBJ1-2
d_gene: -

CDR3nt: TGCGGCGTTGTGGGACTAGCGGGAAATGAGCAGTTCTTC
CDR3aa: CGVVGLAGNEQFF
v_gene: TRBV29-1
abundance: -
j_gene: TRBJ2-1
d_gene: TRBD2

CDR3nt: TGCAGCGTTGACTTTAGTGGGGCGAACACCGGGGAGCTGTTTTTT
CDR3aa: CSVDFSGANTGELFF
v_gene: TRBV29-1
abundance: few
j_gene: TRBJ2-2
d_gene: -

CDR3nt: TGTGCCAGCAGCCAAACAGCGGAAGGGCCCTACGAGCAGTACTTC
CDR3aa: CASSQTAEGPYEQYF
v_gene: TRBV4-2
abundance: once
j_gene: TRBJ2-7
d_gene: -

CDR3nt: TGCAGTGCTAGACCCCTCCTGACTGGCCAAGAGACCCAGTACTTC
CDR3aa: CSARPLLTGQETQYF
v_gene: TRBV20-1
abundance: -
j_gene: TRBJ2-5
d_gene: -